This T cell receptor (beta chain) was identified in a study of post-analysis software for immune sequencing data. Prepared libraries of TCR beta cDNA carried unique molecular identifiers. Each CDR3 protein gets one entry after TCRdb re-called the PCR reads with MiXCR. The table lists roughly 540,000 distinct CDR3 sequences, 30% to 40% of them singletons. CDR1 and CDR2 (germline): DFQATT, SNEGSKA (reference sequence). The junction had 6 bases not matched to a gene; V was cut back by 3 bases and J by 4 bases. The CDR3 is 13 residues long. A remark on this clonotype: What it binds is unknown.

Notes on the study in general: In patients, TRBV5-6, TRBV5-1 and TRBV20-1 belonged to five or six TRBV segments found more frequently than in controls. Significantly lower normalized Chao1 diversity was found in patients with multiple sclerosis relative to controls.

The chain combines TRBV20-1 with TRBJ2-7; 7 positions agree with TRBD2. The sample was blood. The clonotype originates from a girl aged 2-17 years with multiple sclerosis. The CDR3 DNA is TGCAGTGCTAGGAGCGGGGACTTATACGAGCAGTACTTC. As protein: CSARSGDLYEQYF.